This T cell receptor (beta chain) was documented in a study of blood T cell repertoires in COVID-19. Study-wide context: T cells, B-cell-depleted T cells, or PBMCs provided the cDNA or gDNA that served as material.

In Seattle, patients joined the study during active infection and were tracked longitudinally. In this sample, this clone turned up once. In the original analysis: Amplification from reference gene primers served as the basis for estimated nucleated cell counts. Assay used: immunoSEQ multiplex PCR; TCRdb lists only in-frame clones, some missing. That table furnishes V, J and clone size, whereas the DNA furnished D and trimming. The table shows about 200,000 clones, with about 82% occurring only once. CDR3 length: 14 amino acids. Germline lookup yields CDR1 SGHRS and CDR2 YFSETQ. Trimming took 6 bases from V and 3 from J; bases not matched to a gene: 2.

Material: peripheral blood. The V call is TRBV5-1, the J call TRBJ2-1, with 11 bases aligning to TRBD2. The receptor comes from a woman in her 70s with COVID-19, enrolled during active disease. The chain's CDR3 is CASKGLADYNEQFF. For the CDR3, the DNA is TGCGCCAGCAAGGGACTAGCGGACTACAATGAGCAGTTCTTC.